The present T cell receptor (beta chain) was sequenced within a study of blood T cell repertoires in COVID-19. About the study: Samples came from the United States, Italy and Spain, spanning acute and convalescent COVID-19. PBMCs, B-cell-depleted T cells, or T cells provided the cDNA or gDNA that made up the material.

As originally analysed: Amplification from reference gene primers served as the basis for estimated nucleated cell counts. The assay was immunoSEQ multiplex PCR, and TCRdb's table has in-frame clones only and misses some. That table supplies the V and J calls and clone size; D and trimming were determined from the DNA. The sample yields 170,000 or so clones, around 87% seen once. Per the germline V gene, CDR1 is SGHNT and CDR2 is YENEEA. The CDR3 covers 18 residues. After removal of 2 bases from V and 4 bases from J, the junction contained 15 bases not matched to a gene. Patients in Seattle were enrolled during active infection, then followed longitudinally.

The clonotype originates from a woman aged 70-85 years with COVID-19, enrolled during active disease. The chain uses TRBV11-3 and TRBJ2-3, with TRBD1 matching 7 bases. The source material was peripheral blood. CDR3 loop: CASSLRTGSVVGSDTQYF. CDR3 sequence (DNA): TGTGCCAGCAGCTTACGGACAGGTTCTGTAGTCGGCTCAGATACGCAGTATTTT. The full variable domain, rest sourced from reference TRBV11-3 and TRBJ2-3, is EAGVVQSPRYKIIEKKQPVAFWCNPISGHNTLYWYLQNLGQGPELLIRYENEEAVDDSQLPKDRFSAERLKGVDSTLKIQPAELGDSAVYLCASSLRTGSVVGSDTQYFGPGTRLTVL.